These T cell receptor beta chains were read from a single sample in a study of a mutant IDH1 vaccine in newly diagnosed glioma. These TCRs are of unknown antigen specificity. Sequencing used immunoSEQ multiplex PCR; TCRdb keeps in-frame clones, though not all of them. The data hold over 20,000 clones, with around three quarters observed a single time. The sequencing here drew on PBMCs, taken from a glioma patient whose treatment included an IDH1 peptide vaccine. These receptors originate from a man between 40 and 49 years old with glioma. Both conserved end residues are part of each CDR3. A D gene is named only where the DNA matches it firmly. Not every row has a clone size; where given, it reads once, few, many or a size class.

TRBJ2-1,-,-,TRBV10-1,CASSDRDNEQFF,TGCGCCAGCAGTGACAGGGACAATGAGCAGTTCTTC
TRBJ2-2,TRBD2,-,TRBV10-1,CASSAREGRTGELFF,TGCGCCAGCAGTGCACGGGAGGGTCGGACCGGGGAGCTGTTTTTT
TRBJ1-6,-,-,TRBV7-2,CASSASEGASSPLHF,TGTGCCAGCAGCGCTAGTGAAGGGGCGAGTTCACCCCTCCACTTT
TRBJ1-1,-,-,TRBV5-6,CASSQFSRPGTEAFF,TGTGCCAGCAGCCAATTTTCGAGGCCTGGGACTGAAGCTTTCTTT
TRBJ1-1,-,-,TRBV9,CASSVDVRNTEAFF,TGTGCCAGCAGCGTTGACGTTAGGAACACTGAAGCTTTCTTT
TRBJ2-1,-,-,TRBV11-3,CASCPQPRYNEQFF,TGTGCCAGCTGCCCCCAGCCCCGATACAATGAGCAGTTCTTC
TRBJ2-1,TRBD2,-,TRBV7-8,CASSIGLAGDIRNEQFF,TGTGCCAGCAGCATCGGACTAGCGGGAGATATTAGGAATGAGCAGTTCTTC
TRBJ2-5,TRBD2,-,TRBV6-1,CAISGTSGRASETQYF,TGTGCCATCAGTGGGACTAGCGGGAGGGCCTCAGAGACCCAGTACTTC
TRBJ1-1,-,-,TRBV30,CACKGNTEAFF,TGTGCCTGCAAGGGGAACACTGAAGCTTTCTTT
TRBJ1-1,TRBD1,-,TRBV5-4,CASSFRLTGTVNTEAFF,TGTGCCAGCAGCTTCCGCCTGACCGGGACAGTAAACACTGAAGCTTTCTTT
TRBJ2-5,TRBD2,-,TRBV11-2,CASSFEGLAGGSETQYF,TGTGCCAGCAGCTTTGAGGGACTAGCGGGAGGGAGTGAGACCCAGTACTTC
TRBJ1-1,-,few,TRBV5-4,CASSFRREAFF,TGTGCCAGCAGCTTTCGGCGCGAAGCTTTCTTT
TRBJ1-4,-,once,TRBV11-3,CASSPGSSGGNEKLFF,TGTGCCAGCAGCCCCGGATCGTCGGGAGGTAATGAAAAACTGTTTTTT
TRBJ1-1,TRBD1,-,TRBV27,CASRQGLTEAFF,TGTGCCAGCAGACAGGGGTTAACTGAAGCTTTCTTT
TRBJ1-1,-,-,TRBV4-1,CASSPGWFPGTEAFF,TGCGCCAGCAGCCCGGGGTGGTTTCCAGGCACTGAAGCTTTCTTT